One sample yielded the 25 T cell receptor beta chains listed below, sequenced in a study of cytomegalovirus exposure and HLA in healthy donors. PCR involved 60 Vbeta and 13 Jbeta primers. Some clones are missing from TCRdb's copy, which holds only in-frame ones; the method was immunoSEQ multiplex PCR. The table shows 100,000 to 150,000 clones, with 79% occurring only once. Specimen: PBMCs. The receptors originated from a male donor in good health and CMV-seronegative.

This chain joins TRBV9 and TRBJ1-1, with D unclear. This CDR3 is 14 amino acids long. Germline V gene sequence: CDR1 SGDLS, CDR2 YYNGEE. V was shortened by 2 bases and J by 0 bases, with 8 bases between the two germline ends. The CDR3 region is CASSVRDMNTEAFF. CDR3 nucleotides: TGTGCCAGCAGCGTTCGGGATATGAACACTGAAGCTTTCTTT.

The rearrangement joins TRBV18 to TRBJ1-5; 7 bases map to TRBD1. There are 14 residues in the CDR3. The junction had 9 bases not matched to a gene; V was cut back by 6 bases and J by 7 bases. Germline V gene data show CDR1 as KGHSH and CDR2 as LQKENI. In nucleotides, the CDR3 is TGTGCCAGCTCTCACGGACAGGTCGAACAGCCCCAGCATTTT. Translation gives CASSHGQVEQPQHF.

V gene TRBV27 combines with J gene TRBJ1-2; 10 bases line up with TRBD1. This CDR3 spans 15 amino acids. Looked up from germline, CDR1 is MNHEY and CDR2 is SMNVEV (reference sequence). V dropped 5 bases and J dropped 8; count of bases not matched to a gene: 11. CDR3 sequence reads: CASSPTGTGAGGYTF. The CDR3 nucleotides are TGTGCCAGCAGTCCAACCGGGACAGGGGCTGGAGGCTACACCTTC.

This clone was picked up one time. The rearrangement links TRBV6-5 to TRBJ1-5, with a possible D match to TRBD1 (5 bases). The ends were cut back, 4 bases at V and 7 bases at J, with 11 bases in the middle. Germline V CDR1 and CDR2: MNHEY, SVGAGI. The CDR3 extends over 13 amino acids. The CDR3 sequence is CASSLQGEQPQHF. The CDR3 DNA reads as TGTGCCAGCAGTTTGCAAGGGGAACAGCCCCAGCATTTT.

In regard to this clone: At one end the junction does not follow the germline gene, possibly because of a read error. This chain uses TRBV4-3 with TRBJ1-1; D call uncertain. CDR1 is LGHNA and CDR2 is YSLEER in the germline V gene. The CDR3 totals 15 residues. The CDR3 DNA is TGCGCCAGCGGCCAAGAAGCAAGGAGGAACACTGAAGCTTTCTTT. Its protein is CASGQEARRNTEAFF.

The chain is built from TRBV11-3 and TRBJ2-5, with 7 nucleotides matching TRBD2. V dropped 5 bases and J dropped 3; count of bases not matched to a gene: 3. From germline, CDR1 is SGHNT and CDR2 YENEEA. There are 13 residues in the CDR3. This chain's CDR3 is CASSRGREETQYF. CDR3 bases: TGTGCCAGCAGCCGGGGGAGGGAAGAGACCCAGTACTTC. The full variable domain, completed using reference TRBV11-3 and TRBJ2-5, is EAGVVQSPRYKIIEKKQPVAFWCNPISGHNTLYWYLQNLGQGPELLIRYENEEAVDDSQLPKDRFSAERLKGVDSTLKIQPAELGDSAVYLCASSRGREETQYFGPGTRLLVL.

The chain joins TRBV4-1 to TRBJ2-7; the D gene is possibly TRBD1 (6 bases). Germline CDR1 is MGHRA and CDR2 is YSYEKL. V was clipped by 1 base and J by 9 bases, with 16 bases between them. The CDR3 sequence is 14 residues long. CDR3 in amino acids: CASSQGSGVGVQYF. The CDR3 DNA is TGCGCCAGCAGCCAAGGCTCAGGGGTCGGGGTGCAGTACTTC.

V gene TRBV5-1 combines with J gene TRBJ2-1; 8 positions agree with TRBD2. The CDR3 length is 16 residues. The ends lost 0 bases at V and 4 bases at J; junction bases unmatched: 6. Per germline, CDR1 SGHRS and CDR2 YFSETQ. The CDR3: CASSLAPGGGYNEQFF. In DNA, the CDR3 is TGCGCCAGCAGCTTGGCCCCCGGGGGGGGGTACAATGAGCAGTTCTTC. The full variable domain, completed using reference TRBV5-1 and TRBJ2-1, is KAGVTQTPRYLIKTRGQQVTLSCSPISGHRSVSWYQQTPGQGLQFLFEYFSETQRNKGNFPGRFSGRQFSNSRSEMNVSTLELGDSALYLCASSLAPGGGYNEQFFGPGTRLTVL.

In DNA, the CDR3 is TGCAGCGTGGTTACCCGGGGACAGGGGGAAACGGTTGTGGGGGGCTACGAGCAGTACTTC. Encoded protein: CSVVTRGQGETVVGGYEQYF. V and J are TRBV29-1 and TRBJ2-7; 11 nucleotides line up with TRBD1. Trimming at V came to 6 bases and at J to 3 bases, leaving 25 bases not matched to a gene. Looked up from germline, CDR1 is SQVTM and CDR2 is ANQGSEA. This CDR3 is 20 amino acids long.

This chain links TRBV18 with TRBJ2-7; 7 bases line up with TRBD1. V lost 0 bases and J lost 3; bases outside the gene matches: 5. CDR3 size: 15 residues. Looked up from germline, CDR1 is KGHSH and CDR2 is LQKENI. The CDR3 nucleotides read TGTGCCAGCTCACCACCGGGACAGAGATACTACGAGCAGTACTTC. Translated, it gives CASSPPGQRYYEQYF.

This clone has a handful of counts. CDR3 bases: TGTGCCAGTAGTATAGATCAGGGCACTGAAGCTTTCTTT. Translating gives CASSIDQGTEAFF. V is TRBV19 and J is TRBJ1-1; maybe TRBD1 (5 bases). Germline CDR1 is LNHDA and CDR2 is SQIVND (reference sequence). The CDR3 has 13 residues. Trimming took 0 bases from V and 4 from J, leaving 6 bases between them.

This chain links TRBV7-3 with TRBJ2-2; D unresolved. Trimming shortened V by 3 bases and J by 7 bases, and 9 bases separated the two germline ends. Germline CDR1 SGHTA, CDR2 FQGTGA. This CDR3 has 13 amino acids. The CDR3 loop reads CASSLMTGGELFF. As DNA, the CDR3 is TGTGCCAGCAGCTTGATGACGGGCGGGGAGCTGTTTTTT. The whole variable domain, filled in from reference TRBV7-3 and TRBJ2-2, reads GAGVSQTPSNKVTEKGKYVELRCDPISGHTALYWYRQSLGQGPEFLIYFQGTGAADDSGLPNDRFFAVRPEGSVSTLKIQRTERGDSAVYLCASSLMTGGELFFGEGSRLTVL.

The chain carries TRBV5-4 and TRBJ2-3, with D perhaps matching TRBD2 (5 bases). The CDR3 covers 15 residues. CDR1 is SGHNT and CDR2 is YYREEE in the germline V gene (reference sequence). Trimming removed 0 bases from V and 0 bases from J, with 8 bases in between. The CDR3 protein is CASSLAGLSTDTQYF. CDR3 DNA: TGTGCCAGCAGCTTGGCGGGGTTAAGCACAGATACGCAGTATTTT.

The chain is built from TRBV7-9 and TRBJ1-3; D unresolved. Germline CDR1 SEHNR, CDR2 FQNEAQ (reference sequence). V lost 5 bases and J lost 1, with 9 bases in between. This CDR3 is built from 14 residues. CDR3 coding DNA: TGTGCCAGCAGCCTCGTCGGGTCTGGAAACACCATATATTTT. Its protein is CASSLVGSGNTIYF.

The rearrangement joins TRBV6-5 to TRBJ1-6; 8 bases agree with TRBD1. The CDR3 is 15 residues long. Germline V gene sequence: CDR1 MNHEY, CDR2 SVGAGI. V was clipped by 1 base and J by 10 bases; unmatched bases: 6. The CDR3 region has the DNA TGTGCCAGCAGTTACTACCCGGGACAGGCCTCACCCCTCCACTTT. Residues: CASSYYPGQASPLHF.

The chain joins TRBV10-3 to TRBJ2-2, with D maybe TRBD1 (6 bases). The CDR3 contains 14 residues. Trimming took off 11 bases at V and 0 bases at J, with 13 bases between the two ends. Germline CDR1 ENHRY, CDR2 SYGVKD. The chain's CDR3 is CASSRTANTGELFF. The CDR3 coding sequence is TGTGCCTCTTCGAGGACAGCGAACACCGGGGAGCTGTTTTTT.

This rearrangement joins TRBV6-5 to TRBJ1-5; 11 bases agree with TRBD1. The CDR3 is 14 residues long. J gave up 7 bases and V 5 bases, and 4 bases lay outside the gene matches. In germline, CDR1 is MNHEY, CDR2 SVGAGI. This CDR3 reads CASSDGQGAQPQHF. The DNA for the CDR3 is TGTGCCAGCAGTGACGGACAGGGGGCCCAGCCCCAGCATTTT.

Worth noting for this clone: Additional DNA sequences in this sample encode the identical CDR3. This chain connects TRBV30 to TRBJ1-5; D is unresolved. This CDR3 comprises 13 residues. Trimming cost V 0 bases and J 4 bases, with 7 bases left between them. CDR1 is GTSNPN, CDR2 SVGIG, per germline (reference sequence). CDR3 coding DNA: TGTGCCTGGAGTGTACGAGGGAATCAGCCCCAGCATTTT. Translation: CAWSVRGNQPQHF.

This clone was recorded once. The chain recombines TRBV14 with TRBJ2-5; 10 nucleotides match TRBD1. Germline CDR1 reads SGHDN; CDR2 reads FVKESK. This CDR3 comprises 15 residues. V shed 3 bases, J shed 4 bases, and the junction held 5 bases outside the gene matches. CDR3 bases: TGTGCCAGCAGCCAGGGACAGGGGAGACGAGAGACCCAGTACTTC. Translated, it gives CASSQGQGRRETQYF.

This clone was seen once. The gene calls are TRBV7-9 and TRBJ2-1, with 8 bases lining up with TRBD1. Germline V gene data show CDR1 as SEHNR and CDR2 as FQNEAQ (reference sequence). There are 14 residues in the CDR3. Trimming at V came to 5 bases and at J to 8 bases, leaving 8 bases not matched to a gene. CDR3 loop: CASSPWTGSDEQFF. CDR3 DNA: TGTGCCAGCAGCCCCTGGACAGGGAGTGATGAGCAGTTCTTC.

The chain has TRBV30 and TRBJ2-7; perhaps TRBD2 as D (5 bases). Trimming pared 0 bases from V and 3 bases from J, leaving 9 bases between. The CDR3 has 13 amino acids. Germline loops: CDR1 GTSNPN, CDR2 SVGIG (reference sequence). CDR3 DNA sequence: TGTGCCTGGAGTGTAAGAGAGGGCTACGAGCAGTACTTC. Translating it yields CAWSVREGYEQYF.

The rearrangement links TRBV13 to TRBJ2-1; possibly TRBD2 for D (7 bases). Looked up from germline, CDR1 is PRHDT and CDR2 is FYEKMQ (reference sequence). V was clipped by 5 bases and J by 3 bases, with 14 bases between them. CDR3 length equals 15 residues. The CDR3 nucleotides are TGTGCCAGCAGCCTTGGGAGGGGGGACTACAATGAGCAGTTCTTC. This codes for CASSLGRGDYNEQFF. The full variable domain, completed using reference TRBV13 and TRBJ2-1, is AAGVIQSPRHLIKEKRETATLKCYPIPRHDTVYWYQQGPGQDPQFLISFYEKMQSDKGSIPDRFSAQQFSDYHSELNMSSLELGDSALYFCASSLGRGDYNEQFFGPGTRLTVL.

The chain combines TRBV30 with TRBJ1-5; D is unclear. CDR1 GTSNPN and CDR2 SVGIG come from the germline V gene (reference sequence). This CDR3 contains 13 residues. V lost 3 bases to trimming and J lost 3 bases, with 9 bases between them. The CDR3 reads CAWSPGFNQPQHF. The DNA of the CDR3 is TGTGCCTGGAGCCCGGGGTTCAATCAGCCCCAGCATTTT.

The V gene is TRBV9, the J gene TRBJ2-2, with a weak D call TRBD2 (6 bases). The germline CDR1 and CDR2 sequences are SGDLS and YYNGEE. This CDR3 has 16 residues. The V gene lost 1 base and the J gene lost 3 bases, with 13 bases spanning the gap. The CDR3 protein is CASSVNRDFDTGELFF. The CDR3, as DNA: TGTGCCAGCAGCGTAAACCGGGACTTCGACACCGGGGAGCTGTTTTTT.

This chain uses TRBV6-5 with TRBJ1-5; D gene ambiguous. The germline CDR1 and CDR2 sequences are MNHEY and SVGAGI. The CDR3 has 14 residues. V lost 5 bases to trimming and J lost 3 bases, with 11 bases between them. The CDR3 bases are TGTGCCAGCAGTGGAGGTAGCAACAATCAGCCCCAGCATTTT. Residues: CASSGGSNNQPQHF.